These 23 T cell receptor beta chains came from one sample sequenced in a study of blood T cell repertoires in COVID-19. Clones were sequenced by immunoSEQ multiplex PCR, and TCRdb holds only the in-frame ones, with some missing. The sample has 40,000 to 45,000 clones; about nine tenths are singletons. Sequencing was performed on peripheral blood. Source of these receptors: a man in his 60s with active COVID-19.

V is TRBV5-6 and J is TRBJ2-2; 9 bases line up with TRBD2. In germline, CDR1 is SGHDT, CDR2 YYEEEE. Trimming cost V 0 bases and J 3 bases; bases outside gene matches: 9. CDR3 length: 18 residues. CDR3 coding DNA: TGTGCCAGCAGCTTGGGACTAGCGGAACTGTTGCACACCGGGGAGCTGTTTTTT. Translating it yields CASSLGLAELLHTGELFF.

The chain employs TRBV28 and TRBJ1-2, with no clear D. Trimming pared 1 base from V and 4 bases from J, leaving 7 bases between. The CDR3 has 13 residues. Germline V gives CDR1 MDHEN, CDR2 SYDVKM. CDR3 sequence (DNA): TGTGCCAGCAGTTTATTCCAGTTCTATGGCTACACCTTC. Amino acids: CASSLFQFYGYTF.

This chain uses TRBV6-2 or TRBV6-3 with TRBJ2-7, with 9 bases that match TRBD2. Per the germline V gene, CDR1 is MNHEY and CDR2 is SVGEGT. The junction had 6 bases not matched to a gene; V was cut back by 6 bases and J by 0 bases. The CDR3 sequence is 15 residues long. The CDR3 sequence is CASSLGLATSYEQYF. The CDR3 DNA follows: TGTGCCAGCAGCCTCGGACTAGCGACCTCCTACGAGCAGTACTTC.

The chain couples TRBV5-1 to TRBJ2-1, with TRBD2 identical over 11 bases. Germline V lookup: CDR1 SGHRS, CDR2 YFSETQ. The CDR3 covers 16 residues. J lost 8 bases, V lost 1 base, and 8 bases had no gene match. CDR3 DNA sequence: TGCGCCAGCAGCTTGTCACTAGCGGGAGTTGCGGATGAGCAGTTCTTC. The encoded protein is CASSLSLAGVADEQFF.

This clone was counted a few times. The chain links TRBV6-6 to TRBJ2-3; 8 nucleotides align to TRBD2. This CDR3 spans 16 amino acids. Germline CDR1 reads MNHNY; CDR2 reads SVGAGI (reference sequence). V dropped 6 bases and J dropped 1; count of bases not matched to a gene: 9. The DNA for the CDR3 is TGTGCCAGCAGAATCAGCGGGAGTTTTCGCACAGATACGCAGTATTTT. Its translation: CASRISGSFRTDTQYF.

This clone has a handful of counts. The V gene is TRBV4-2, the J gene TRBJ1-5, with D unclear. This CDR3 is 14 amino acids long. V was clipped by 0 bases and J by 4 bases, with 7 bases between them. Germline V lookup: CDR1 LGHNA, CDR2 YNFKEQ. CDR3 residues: CASSQDRVNQPQHF. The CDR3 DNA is TGTGCCAGCAGCCAAGATCGGGTTAATCAGCCCCAGCATTTT.

CDR3 sequence (DNA): TGTGCCAGCAGTCGGACTAGCGGGACCACAGATACGCAGTATTTT. Translation gives CASSRTSGTTDTQYF. J is TRBJ2-3 and V is TRBV2; TRBD2 agrees at 12 bases. The germline CDR1 and CDR2 sequences are SNHLY and FYNNEI. The junction had 2 bases not matched to a gene; V was cut back by 5 bases and J by 2 bases. The CDR3 totals 15 residues.

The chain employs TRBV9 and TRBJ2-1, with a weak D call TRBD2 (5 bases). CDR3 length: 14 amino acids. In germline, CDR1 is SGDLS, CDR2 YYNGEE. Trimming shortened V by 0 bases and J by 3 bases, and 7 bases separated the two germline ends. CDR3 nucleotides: TGTGCCAGCAGCGTAGGGACTGGCTACAATGAGCAGTTCTTC. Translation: CASSVGTGYNEQFF.

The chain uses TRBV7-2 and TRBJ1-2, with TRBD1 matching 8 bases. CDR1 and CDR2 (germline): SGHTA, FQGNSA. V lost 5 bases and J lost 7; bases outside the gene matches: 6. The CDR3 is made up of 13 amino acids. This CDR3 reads CASSSRTGSGYTF. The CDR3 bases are TGTGCCAGCAGCAGCAGGACAGGGAGTGGCTACACCTTC.

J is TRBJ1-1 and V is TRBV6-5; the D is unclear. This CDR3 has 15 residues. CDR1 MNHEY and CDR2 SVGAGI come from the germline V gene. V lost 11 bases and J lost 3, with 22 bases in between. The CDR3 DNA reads TGTGCCGTTCATATTGAGGGTGTGGTCGACACTGAAGCTTTCTTT. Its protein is CAVHIEGVVDTEAFF.

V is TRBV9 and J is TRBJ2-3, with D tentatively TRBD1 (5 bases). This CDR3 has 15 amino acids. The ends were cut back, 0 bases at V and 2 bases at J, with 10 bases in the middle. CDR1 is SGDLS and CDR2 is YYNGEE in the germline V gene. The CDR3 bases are TGTGCCAGCAGCGTAGGAACAGGATACACAGATACGCAGTATTTT. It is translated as CASSVGTGYTDTQYF.

The CDR3 DNA reads TGTGCCAGCAGCTTAGATGGGACTAGCGGCCCATACAATGAGCAGTTCTTC. Its protein product is CASSLDGTSGPYNEQFF. V gene TRBV11-2 combines with J gene TRBJ2-1; TRBD2 aligns across 11 bases. CDR3 length: 17 amino acids. Germline-derived CDR1 and CDR2 are SGHAT and FQNNGV. V dropped 0 bases and J dropped 4; count of bases not matched to a gene: 5.

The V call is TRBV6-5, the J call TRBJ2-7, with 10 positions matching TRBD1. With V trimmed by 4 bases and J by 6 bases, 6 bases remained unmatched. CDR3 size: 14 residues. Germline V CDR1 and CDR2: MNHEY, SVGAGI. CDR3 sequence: CASSSTGGGGEQYF. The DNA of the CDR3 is TGTGCCAGCAGTTCGACAGGGGGCGGGGGCGAGCAGTACTTC.

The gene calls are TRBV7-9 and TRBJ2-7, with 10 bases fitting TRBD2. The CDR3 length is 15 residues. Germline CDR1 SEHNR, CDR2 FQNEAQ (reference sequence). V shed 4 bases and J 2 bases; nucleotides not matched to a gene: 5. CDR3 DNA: TGTGCCAGCAGCTCGGAAGCGGGAGGGCCCTACGAGCAGTACTTC. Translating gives CASSSEAGGPYEQYF.

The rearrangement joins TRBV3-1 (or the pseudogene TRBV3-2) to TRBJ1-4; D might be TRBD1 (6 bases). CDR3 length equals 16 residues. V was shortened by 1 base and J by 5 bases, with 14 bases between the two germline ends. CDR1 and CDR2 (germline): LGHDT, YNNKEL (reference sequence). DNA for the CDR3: TGTGCCAGCAGCCAAGGAACAGGGTCTTCGAATGAAAAACTGTTTTTT. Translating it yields CASSQGTGSSNEKLFF.

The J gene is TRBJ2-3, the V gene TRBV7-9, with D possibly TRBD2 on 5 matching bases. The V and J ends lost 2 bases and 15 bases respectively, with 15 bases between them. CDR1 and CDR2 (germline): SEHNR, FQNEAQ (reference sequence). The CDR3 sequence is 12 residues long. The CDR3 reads CASSLFERLPYF. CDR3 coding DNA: TGTGCCAGCAGCTTATTTGAGAGACTACCCTATTTT.

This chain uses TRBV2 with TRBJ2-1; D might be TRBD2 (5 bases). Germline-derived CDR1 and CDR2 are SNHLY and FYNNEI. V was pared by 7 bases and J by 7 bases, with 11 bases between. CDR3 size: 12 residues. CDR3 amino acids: CASKLEANEQFF. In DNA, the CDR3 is TGTGCCAGCAAGCTGGAGGCAAATGAGCAGTTCTTC.

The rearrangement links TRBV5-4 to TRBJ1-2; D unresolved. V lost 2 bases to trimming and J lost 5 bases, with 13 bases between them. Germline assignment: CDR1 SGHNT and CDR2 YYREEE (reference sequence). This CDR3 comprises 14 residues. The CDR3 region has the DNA TGTGCCAGCAGCTTTCCAGCGGGCCTGTATGGCTACACCTTC. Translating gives CASSFPAGLYGYTF.

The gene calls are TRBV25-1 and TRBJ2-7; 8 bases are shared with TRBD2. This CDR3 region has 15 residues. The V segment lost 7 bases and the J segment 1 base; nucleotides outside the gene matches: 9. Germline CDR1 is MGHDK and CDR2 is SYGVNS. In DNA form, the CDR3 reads TGTGCCAGCACTCCCCCGGGGGGGAAATCCTACGAGCAGTACTTC. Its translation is CASTPPGGKSYEQYF.

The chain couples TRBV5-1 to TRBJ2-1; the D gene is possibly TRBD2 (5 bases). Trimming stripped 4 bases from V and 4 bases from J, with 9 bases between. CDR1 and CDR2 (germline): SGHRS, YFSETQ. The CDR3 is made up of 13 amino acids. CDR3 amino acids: CASSVGVYNEQFF. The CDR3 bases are TGCGCCAGCAGCGTCGGGGTTTACAATGAGCAGTTCTTC.

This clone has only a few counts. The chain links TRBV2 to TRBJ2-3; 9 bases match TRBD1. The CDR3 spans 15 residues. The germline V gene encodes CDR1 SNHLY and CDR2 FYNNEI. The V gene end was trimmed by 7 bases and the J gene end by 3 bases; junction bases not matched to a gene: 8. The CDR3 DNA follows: TGTGCCAGCAAACTTACAGGGGGCGCAACAGATACGCAGTATTTT. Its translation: CASKLTGGATDTQYF.

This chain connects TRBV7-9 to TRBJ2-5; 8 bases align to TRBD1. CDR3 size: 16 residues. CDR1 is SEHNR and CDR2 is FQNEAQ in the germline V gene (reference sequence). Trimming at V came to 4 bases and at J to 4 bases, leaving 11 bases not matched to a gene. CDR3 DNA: TGTGCCAGCAGCTCCCATTTGGACAGGGACGGAGAGACCCAGTACTTC. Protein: CASSSHLDRDGETQYF.

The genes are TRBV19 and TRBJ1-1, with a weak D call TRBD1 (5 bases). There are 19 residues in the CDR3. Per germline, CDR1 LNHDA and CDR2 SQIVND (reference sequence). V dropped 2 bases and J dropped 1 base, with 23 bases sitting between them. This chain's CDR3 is CASSITPGRGWDGNTEAFF. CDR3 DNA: TGTGCCAGTAGTATAACCCCGGGGAGGGGATGGGATGGGAACACTGAAGCTTTCTTT.